This T cell receptor beta chain was identified during a study of shared clonotypes between healthy human individuals (dated by TCRdb to about 2020). About the full investigation: The cohort comprised a couple of women and a few men aged 18 to 49 years. Per donor, leukapheresis produced somewhere between about 0.94 and 9.5 billion PBMCs. To estimate repertoire size and how much clonotype sharing occurs between individuals, the study deeply sequenced the blood TCR repertoires of 5 or 6 healthy adults. To increase sequencing depth and limit assay-specific biases, different laboratories used diverse techniques to prepare libraries and sequence TCR repertoires.

Overall study outcomes, separate from this receptor: Sampling was limited to blood, and TCR repertoires in tissue likely differ from TCR repertoires in blood. Pairwise subsampling led to the expectation that sequencing depth would affect the degree of clonotype sharing among donors. Because the study included only a small number of donors, the genetic and exposure-history diversity represented was limited.

The donors were healthy, HIV-negative adults who had no recently reported acute infections or vaccinations. Every donor was a Caucasian adult residing in Nashville, Tennessee, USA. For unsorted samples, roughly 90 million PBMCs were counted, and genomic DNA was extracted using the QIAamp DNA Blood Mini kit. Blood was obtained by leukapheresis, after which PBMCs were separated by Ficoll-Histopaque density gradient centrifugation and cryopreserved in liquid nitrogen vapor phase. Using the deep immunoSEQ assay, TCR CDR3 regions were amplified from genomic DNA by multiplex PCR. For each cell subset, the extracted genomic DNA was distributed evenly across all wells of several immunoSEQ 96-well plates, and each plate served as one replicate. For unsorted PBMC, each replicate PCR was loaded with 250 to 300 ng genomic DNA, equivalent to tens of thousands of T cell genomes. Ten immunoSEQ deep assay plates were used to sequence unsorted PBMC genomic DNA. Purified libraries were quantified with a Qubit 3.0 fluorometer, sized on a Bioanalyzer 2100, and re-quantified with the KAPA Library Quantification kit. A separate single-read 150-cycle Illumina NextSeq 550 flow cell was used to sequence each immunoSEQ 96-well plate. Turning to the authors' computational methods: Because the immunoSEQ output held only junctional sequences and lacked quality scores, the filtering could not match the filtering applied to full-length reads. To assign V/J genes and CDR3, sequences were annotated using PyIR, a Python wrapper for IgBLAST v1.9, with IMGT germline references. Reads with weak V/J assignments (E-value above 1e-6), missing CDR3, stop codons, out-of-frame junctions, or ambiguous translated residues were removed. V3J clonotypes were defined as sequences sharing the same inferred V gene, J gene, and CDR3 amino acid sequence. The percentage overlap between two repertoires was calculated by dividing the number of shared unique clonotypes by the size of the smaller repertoire. Richness of each repertoire was evaluated using RTK rarefaction, the Chao1 estimator, and Recon v2.1 estimates of unobserved clonotypes. TCRdb took this table from immuneACCESS and kept in-frame rearrangements with V and J called. Such tables lack part of the clones; where checked against another copy, unresolved V genes explain under half of the gap, and the rest is unexplained. D and trimming come from the DNA, and the V and J calls and clone size come from that table. The sample data list some 510,000 clones, and roughly 78% of these were observed just once. Over 10% of the sample belongs to the ten largest clones.

About this clone itself: Its antigen remains unidentified. No base-level quality is on record; no much larger clone is a single base apart.

The sequence came from a woman aged 40 to 49 in good health. Some clones in this sample may be carry-over from other donors' samples. The sequenced sample was PBMCs.

The DNA is as follows: TGTGCCAGCAGCTTAGCCGGGACAGGGGGCGGTGAGCAGTTCTTC. The translation is CASSLAGTGGGEQFF. Recombination connected TRBV11-3 to TRBJ2-1; TRBD1 fits 12 bases in the junction. CDR1 SGHNT and CDR2 YENEEA are derived from the germline V gene. Here V drops 1 base and J drops 9 bases, and the junction holds 4 bases not matched to any gene. The CDR3 spans 15 residues, from the cysteine through the phenylalanine. The retained sequence is limited to the CDR3, 45 bases, with the frame set at the first base.